Presented here are 10 T cell receptor beta chains from one specimen sequenced in a study of patients and donors after allogeneic stem cell transplantation. TCRdb passed the RT-PCR reads through MiXCR, listing each CDR3 protein once. This table has 800,000 to 1,000,000 distinct CDR3 sequences, roughly 18% appearing once. The sequenced sample was blood, either unsorted or a sorted T cell fraction (not recorded which). Every receptor here comes from a human donor who was either an allogeneic HSCT recipient or a stem cell or donor lymphocyte infusion donor (not recorded which). It is not recorded whose cells these are; they may come from a transplant donor.

The chain joins TRBV7-2 to TRBJ2-1, with D maybe TRBD2 (5 bases). The CDR3 runs to 15 residues. The germline gives CDR1 SGHTA, CDR2 FQGNSA. Trimming took off 5 bases at V and 5 bases at J, with 16 bases between the two ends. The CDR3 loop is CASSPPGLGDNEQFF. The CDR3 DNA is TGTGCCAGCAGCCCTCCCGGACTCGGTGACAATGAGCAGTTCTTC.

This clonotype has more than one count but fewer than ten. The chain carries TRBV6-1 and TRBJ1-5; no definite D call. The V end was cut by 7 bases, the J end by 6 bases, with 13 bases between. The CDR3 runs 13 residues. Germline lookup yields CDR1 MNHNS and CDR2 SASEGT. The CDR3 here is CASTAGTGQPQHF. The CDR3, as DNA: TGTGCCAGCACGGCAGGAACGGGTCAGCCCCAGCATTTT.

This clonotype came up a few times. This chain uses TRBV25-1 with TRBJ2-5; TRBD2 aligns across 7 bases. V lost 4 bases to trimming and J lost 3 bases; unmatched junction nucleotides: 5. Germline V gene data show CDR1 as MGHDK and CDR2 as SYGVNS. The CDR3 is 14 amino acids. Here the CDR3 DNA reads TGTGCCAGCAGTGCAGCGGCGGGAGAAGAGACCCAGTACTTC. This gives the protein CASSAAAGEETQYF.

The chain uses TRBV7-9 and TRBJ1-1; possibly TRBD1 for D (5 bases). Germline loops: CDR1 SEHNR, CDR2 FQNEAQ (reference sequence). Trimming took 5 bases from V and 4 from J, leaving 14 bases between them. The CDR3 loop spans 14 amino acids. The CDR3 spells CASSPGGASTEAFF. The CDR3 coding sequence is TGTGCCAGCAGCCCGGGGGGAGCCAGCACTGAAGCTTTCTTT.

The chain recombines TRBV5-8 with TRBJ2-5, with 10 bases fitting TRBD2. CDR1 and CDR2 from the germline V gene are SGHTS and YDEGEE. CDR3 size: 16 residues. Unmatched junction bases numbered 11, after V lost 4 bases and J lost 5 bases. DNA of the CDR3: TGTGCCAGCAGCCCTCTTAGCGGGGGGTTTCTGGAGACCCAGTACTTC. It encodes CASSPLSGGFLETQYF.

This clonotype was seen many times. The V gene is TRBV11-2, the J gene TRBJ2-3, with unresolved D. This CDR3 region has 10 residues. Germline CDR1 is SGHAT and CDR2 is FQNNGV. V gave up 5 bases and J gave up 6 bases, with 3 bases separating them. The CDR3 protein is CASSADTQYF. In DNA, the CDR3 is TGTGCCAGCAGCGCCGATACGCAGTATTTT.

The V gene is TRBV20-1, the J gene TRBJ1-4; TRBD1 agrees at 8 bases. With 5 bases clipped from V and 0 bases from J, the junction kept 11 bases outside the gene matches. Germline-derived CDR1 and CDR2 are DFQATT and SNEGSKA (reference sequence). The CDR3 covers 17 residues. The CDR3 sequence is CSAEMGQVTPTNEKLFF. As DNA, the CDR3 is TGCAGTGCTGAGATGGGACAGGTGACTCCAACTAATGAAAAACTGTTTTTT.

There are many counts of this clonotype. The chain couples TRBV5-1 to TRBJ2-7; D perhaps matches TRBD2 (6 bases). The CDR3 covers 13 residues. Trimming took off 2 bases at V and 4 bases at J, with 10 bases between the two ends. Looked up from germline, CDR1 is SGHRS and CDR2 is YFSETQ. The CDR3 spells CASSLGEAYEQYF. In nucleotides, the CDR3 is TGCGCCAGCAGCTTAGGGGAGGCGTACGAGCAGTACTTC.

This chain uses TRBV20-1 with TRBJ2-5; D is uncertain. Germline CDR1 is DFQATT and CDR2 is SNEGSKA (reference sequence). The CDR3 runs 13 residues. The V gene lost 7 bases and the J gene lost 1 base, with 13 bases spanning the gap. This chain's CDR3 is CSDLILGQETQYF. The CDR3 DNA is TGCAGTGACCTCATCCTGGGCCAAGAGACCCAGTACTTC.

The rearrangement uses TRBV29-1 and TRBJ1-6; D uncertain. V dropped 6 bases and J dropped 7 bases, with 13 bases sitting between them. Germline V gene lookup returns CDR1 SQVTM and CDR2 ANQGSEA. The CDR3 is 13 residues long. CDR3 region: CSVQDHLNSPLHF. CDR3 coding DNA: TGCAGCGTGCAGGACCATTTAAATTCACCCCTCCACTTT.